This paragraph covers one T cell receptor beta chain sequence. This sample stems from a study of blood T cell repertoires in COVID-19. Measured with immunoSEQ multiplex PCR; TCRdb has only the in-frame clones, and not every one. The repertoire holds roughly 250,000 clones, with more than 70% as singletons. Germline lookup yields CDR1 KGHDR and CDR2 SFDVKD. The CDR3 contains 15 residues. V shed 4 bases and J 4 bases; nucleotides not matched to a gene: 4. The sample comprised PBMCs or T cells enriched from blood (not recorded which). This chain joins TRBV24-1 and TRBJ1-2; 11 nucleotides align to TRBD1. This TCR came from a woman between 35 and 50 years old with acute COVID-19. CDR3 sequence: CATSDPGTGGYGYTF. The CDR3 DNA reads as TGTGCCACCAGTGACCCCGGGACAGGGGGCTATGGCTACACCTTC.